Included here is one T cell receptor (beta chain) sequence, with context. These data originate in a study of blood T cell repertoires in COVID-19. Study in general: Italy, Spain and the United States were the sources of the convalescent and acute COVID-19 samples. The cDNA or gDNA used as material had been derived from T cells, B-cell-depleted T cells, or PBMCs.

Here immunoSEQ multiplex PCR was the method, and the copy in TCRdb shows in-frame clones only, minus some. The sample lists 15,000 to 20,000 clones, roughly four fifths occurring once. The CDR3 loop spans 15 amino acids. The junction had 6 bases not matched to a gene; V was cut back by 6 bases and J by 3 bases. Germline lookup yields CDR1 MDHEN and CDR2 SYDVKM. The chain carries TRBV28 and TRBJ2-1; 9 bases agree with TRBD2. This TCR came from a human donor in a cohort sampled during active COVID-19. The sequenced sample consisted of peripheral blood. As DNA, the CDR3 is TGTGCCAGCAGCGTCGGCGGGAGGGTCTACAATGAGCAGTTCTTC. This gives the protein CASSVGGRVYNEQFF.